These 24 T cell receptor beta chains came from one sample sequenced in a study of T cell repertoires in cytomegalovirus infection. TCRdb re-called the reads through MiXCR, storing one row per CDR3 protein. The data show 150,000 to 200,000 distinct CDR3 sequences, approximately 19% seen once. The specimen was PBMCs. Receptor source: a human donor in good health (CMV status not recorded). Some clones in this sample may be carry-over from other donors' samples.

This sequence joins TRBV18 and TRBJ1-3, with D possibly being TRBD1 (6 bases). The germline gives CDR1 KGHSH, CDR2 LQKENI. This CDR3 comprises 16 residues. The ends were cut back, 6 bases at V and 1 base at J, with 16 bases in the middle. This chain's CDR3 is CASSPQGTSSGNTIYF. CDR3 bases: TGTGCCAGCTCGCCTCAGGGGACCTCATCTGGAAACACCATATATTTT.

Details on this clonotype: This may arise from a read error, as a much more abundant clone is one base away. CDR3 DNA: TGTGCCAGCAGCCATACGACAGCCGGAAACTATGGCAACACCTTC. It encodes CASSHTTAGNYGNTF. This chain uses TRBV7-6 with TRBJ1-2; D may be TRBD1 (5 bases). Germline CDR1 SGHVS, CDR2 FNYEAQ. CDR3 length equals 15 residues. The entire variable domain, with the rest obtained from reference TRBV7-6 and TRBJ1-2, is as follows: GAGVSQSPRYKVTKRGQDVALRCDPISGHVSLYWYRQALGQGPEFLTYFNYEAQQDKSGLPNDRFSAERPEGSISTLTIQRTEQRDSAMYRCASSHTTAGNYGNTFGSGTRLTVV.

In this sample, this clonotype turned up many times. V and J are TRBV7-2 and TRBJ2-1; D remains unclear. The V end was cut by 2 bases, the J end by 9 bases, with 8 bases between. The CDR3 runs 12 residues. CDR1 and CDR2 (germline): SGHTA, FQGNSA. DNA of the CDR3: TGTGCCAGCAGCTTAAGTTGGGGTGAGCAGTTCTTC. Amino acids: CASSLSWGEQFF.

The chain joins TRBV6-5 to TRBJ1-5; D is undetermined. This CDR3 comprises 13 residues. Per germline, CDR1 MNHEY and CDR2 SVGAGI. The germline V and J ends were trimmed by 5 bases and 8 bases, with 13 bases remaining between them. DNA of the CDR3: TGTGCCAGCAGTCCTGACCCGCGTAAGCCCCAGCATTTT. Its translation: CASSPDPRKPQHF.

The V and J genes are TRBV6-1 and TRBJ1-5, with D perhaps matching TRBD1 (5 bases). This CDR3 is 16 amino acids long. Germline V CDR1 and CDR2: MNHNS, SASEGT. Trimming shortened V by 4 bases and J by 0 bases, and 13 bases separated the two germline ends. Here the CDR3 DNA reads TGTGCCAGCAGTGGACGGGGGACGGTTAGCAATCAGCCCCAGCATTTT. Translation: CASSGRGTVSNQPQHF.

This sequence joins TRBV11-3 and TRBJ2-7; TRBD1 or TRBD2 may be the D gene (6 bases each). Trimming removed 6 bases at V and 5 bases at J, with 14 bases between. This CDR3 contains 13 residues. The germline V gene encodes CDR1 SGHNT and CDR2 YENEEA. CDR3 protein: CASRTGASHEQYF. The CDR3 DNA is TGTGCCAGCAGGACGGGGGCGTCCCACGAGCAGTACTTC.

This clonotype was seen a single time. This may arise from a read error, as a much more abundant clone is one base away. The chain combines TRBV27 with TRBJ1-1; a possible D gene is TRBD1 (6 bases). The CDR3 covers 15 residues. Per germline, CDR1 MNHEY and CDR2 SMNVEV (reference sequence). The V end lost 5 bases, the J end lost 11 bases, and 24 bases lay between the germline ends. DNA of the CDR3: TGTGCCAGCAGTGTGAGGGAAGGGGGGCGCGTAGGGGCTTTCTTT. It translates to CASSVREGGRVGAFF.

The chain employs TRBV5-6 and TRBJ2-7; D might be TRBD2 (6 bases). Per germline, CDR1 SGHDT and CDR2 YYEEEE. This CDR3 comprises 14 residues. V was cut by 1 base and J by 2 bases, with 10 bases left in between. In nucleotides, the CDR3 is TGTGCCAGCAGCTTGACTAGCCGGACCTACGAGCAGTACTTC. It is translated as CASSLTSRTYEQYF. Full variable domain (missing parts from reference TRBV5-6 and TRBJ2-7): DAGVTQSPTHLIKTRGQQVTLRCSPKSGHDTVSWYQQALGQGPQFIFQYYEEEERQRGNFPDRFSGHQFPNYSSELNVNALLLGDSALYLCASSLTSRTYEQYFGPGTRLTVT.

This clonotype was found a few times. This chain links TRBV20-1 with TRBJ2-3; 8 nucleotides match TRBD2. Losses at the gene ends were 5 bases for V and 2 bases for J; bases not matched to a gene: 6. This CDR3 contains 14 residues. From germline, CDR1 is DFQATT and CDR2 SNEGSKA (reference sequence). The CDR3 DNA reads as TGCAGTGCTCCGGAGCGGGGGCTCACAGATACGCAGTATTTT. Its protein is CSAPERGLTDTQYF.

The rearrangement links TRBV18 to TRBJ1-4; maybe TRBD1 (6 bases). The CDR3 totals 13 residues. Germline CDR1 is KGHSH and CDR2 is LQKENI. Between the trimmed V and J ends, which lost 4 bases and 5 bases, there was a span of 8 bases. The CDR3 DNA reads TGTGCCAGCTCACGACAGGAAAATGAAAAACTGTTTTTT. It translates to CASSRQENEKLFF.

Regarding this clonotype: At one of its ends the junction is not consistent with the germline gene, which may arise from a read error. The chain links TRBV14 to TRBJ1-1; D gene uncertain. CDR1 and CDR2 from the germline V gene are SGHDN and FVKESK. The CDR3 length is 14 residues. This chain's CDR3 is CASSQDSWNAEAFF. CDR3 DNA: TGTGCCAGCAGCCAAGATTCTTGGAACGCTGAAGCTTTCTTT.

This clonotype was observed at least ten times. The rearrangement joins TRBV7-2 to TRBJ1-1; D possibly corresponds to TRBD1 (5 bases). V was pared by 1 base and J by 5 bases, with 17 bases between. Germline V gene lookup returns CDR1 SGHTA and CDR2 FQGNSA. The CDR3 has 16 residues. The CDR3 reads CASSLVMAGSGTEAFF. In DNA form, the CDR3 reads TGTGCCAGCAGCTTAGTAATGGCAGGGAGTGGAACTGAAGCTTTCTTT.

This clonotype showed up just a few times. V and J are TRBV6-2 or TRBV6-3 and TRBJ2-1; D uncertain. Germline V gives CDR1 MNHEY, CDR2 SVGEGT. V dropped 6 bases and J dropped 3 bases, with 18 bases sitting between them. This CDR3 is 16 amino acids long. CDR3 region: CASSLSRDPGYNEQFF. CDR3 coding DNA: TGTGCCAGCAGCCTCTCTCGTGACCCAGGCTACAATGAGCAGTTCTTC.

This clonotype was seen repeatedly, ten times or more. The CDR3 nucleotides read TGTGCCAGCAGCTACCAGTCACAATTGGCCCTCCACTTT. Protein sequence: CASSYQSQLALHF. The chain employs TRBV7-2 and TRBJ1-6; D remains ambiguous. V was cut by 4 bases and J by 14 bases, with 15 bases left in between. The CDR3 runs 13 residues. CDR1 is SGHTA, CDR2 FQGNSA, per germline.

The CDR3 DNA is TGTGCCAGCAGCCCACAACCTAGCGGGCCCTACAATGAGCAGTTCTTC. It specifies CASSPQPSGPYNEQFF. The J gene is TRBJ2-1, the V gene TRBV7-9; 8 bases fit TRBD2. The CDR3 loop spans 16 amino acids. Germline loops: CDR1 SEHNR, CDR2 FQNEAQ (reference sequence). V was pared by 5 bases and J by 2 bases, with 8 bases of the junction left unmatched.

This clonotype was recorded at least ten times. This chain joins TRBV11-2 and TRBJ2-1; 12 bases match TRBD2. With 5 bases clipped from V and 3 bases from J, the junction kept 11 bases outside the gene matches. The germline gives CDR1 SGHAT, CDR2 FQNNGV. The CDR3 sequence is 18 residues long. The CDR3 nucleotides read TGTGCCAGCAGCCCCTTTAGGACTAGCGGGGCTGTCTACAATGAGCAGTTCTTC. It specifies CASSPFRTSGAVYNEQFF.

The table lists this clonotype with many counts. The J gene is TRBJ2-7, the V gene TRBV25-1, with 10 nucleotides matching TRBD2. After removal of 7 bases from V and 5 bases from J, the junction contained 8 bases not matched to a gene. The CDR3 loop spans 14 amino acids. Germline V gene lookup returns CDR1 MGHDK and CDR2 SYGVNS. CDR3 DNA: TGTGCCAGCACCGGCCCGCTAGCGGGAGACGAGCAGTACTTC. Amino acids: CASTGPLAGDEQYF.

This clonotype was recorded at least ten times. This rearrangement joins TRBV6-2 or TRBV6-3 to TRBJ2-7, with D possibly TRBD2 on 6 matching bases. The CDR3 consists of 16 residues. V shed 7 bases and J shed 3 bases, with 22 bases lying between them. Germline assignment: CDR1 MNHEY and CDR2 SVGEGT. CDR3 nucleotides: TGTGCCAGCATTAGCGGTCCGGGGGATTCGGTCTACGAGCAGTACTTC. This translates into CASISGPGDSVYEQYF.

V usage is TRBV15 and J usage is TRBJ2-5; 9 nucleotides line up with TRBD1. CDR1 is LNHNV, CDR2 YYDKDF, per germline (reference sequence). The CDR3 length is 16 residues. Trimming cost V 3 bases and J 0 bases; bases outside gene matches: 5. The CDR3 region has the DNA TGTGCCACCAGCAGGCCGGGACAGGGAAACCAAGAGACCCAGTACTTC. Protein sequence: CATSRPGQGNQETQYF.

The table lists this clonotype with a few counts. The chain uses TRBV19 and TRBJ2-1; the D is unclear. CDR1 is LNHDA and CDR2 is SQIVND in the germline V gene (reference sequence). V was trimmed by 7 bases and J by 0 bases, leaving 13 bases between them. The CDR3 contains 15 residues. CDR3 sequence (DNA): TGTGCCAGTAAGAGTGGGCTGAGCTCCTACAATGAGCAGTTCTTC. It translates to CASKSGLSSYNEQFF.

This clonotype came up many times. The chain recombines TRBV11-3 with TRBJ2-1, with D perhaps being TRBD1 or TRBD2 (5 bases each). CDR3 length equals 13 residues. V was trimmed by 4 bases and J by 6 bases, leaving 10 bases between them. Germline V gives CDR1 SGHNT, CDR2 YENEEA. The CDR3 spells CASSSWGTNEQFF. CDR3 DNA: TGTGCCAGCAGCTCTTGGGGGACCAATGAGCAGTTCTTC.

At least ten counts were recorded for this clonotype. The chain uses TRBV7-2 and TRBJ2-7; 14 positions match TRBD2. V lost 1 base to trimming and J lost 3 bases; unmatched junction nucleotides: 8. Looked up from germline, CDR1 is SGHTA and CDR2 is FQGNSA. This CDR3 is 18 amino acids long. CDR3 bases: TGTGCCAGCAGCTTAGGGGAGACTAGCGGGAGGGCCGACTACGAGCAGTACTTC. Amino acids: CASSLGETSGRADYEQYF.

V gene TRBV12-3 or TRBV12-4 combines with J gene TRBJ2-1; 9 bases are shared with TRBD2. The CDR3 runs to 15 residues. V gave up 8 bases and J gave up 9 bases; unmatched junction bases: 14. The CDR3 DNA follows: TGTGCCAGCTCCACCATCGCGGGGGGGGCCGGTGAGCAGTTCTTC. Protein: CASSTIAGGAGEQFF.

The CDR3 nucleotides read TGCAGTGCTGCCAGGGGGGGAGGGAACACTGAAGCTTTCTTT. Protein product: CSAARGGGNTEAFF. This chain connects TRBV20-1 to TRBJ1-1, with TRBD1 matching over 7 bases. This CDR3 comprises 14 residues. The V gene's germline CDR1 is DFQATT and CDR2 SNEGSKA (reference sequence). V dropped 5 bases and J dropped 1; count of bases not matched to a gene: 7.